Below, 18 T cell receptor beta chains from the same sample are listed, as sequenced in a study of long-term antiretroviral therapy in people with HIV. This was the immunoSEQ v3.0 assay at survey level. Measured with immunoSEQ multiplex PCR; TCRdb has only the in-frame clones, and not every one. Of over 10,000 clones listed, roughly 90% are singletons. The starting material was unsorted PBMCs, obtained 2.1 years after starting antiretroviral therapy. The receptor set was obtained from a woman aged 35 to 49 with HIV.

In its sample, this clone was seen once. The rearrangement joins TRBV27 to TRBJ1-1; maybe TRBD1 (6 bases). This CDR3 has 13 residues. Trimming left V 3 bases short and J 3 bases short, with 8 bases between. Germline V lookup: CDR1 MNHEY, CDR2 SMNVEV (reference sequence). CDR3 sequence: CASSLTGDTEAFF. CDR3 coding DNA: TGTGCCAGCAGTTTGACAGGAGACACTGAAGCTTTCTTT.

CDR3 coding DNA: TGTGCCATCAGCCAAGGCGGGGGAGGAGAGACCCAGTACTTC. Translating it yields CAISQGGGGETQYF. This rearrangement joins TRBV10-3 to TRBJ2-5, with TRBD2 matching 7 bases. This CDR3 has 14 residues. The V gene end was trimmed by 6 bases and the J gene end by 4 bases; junction bases not matched to a gene: 8. Germline assignment: CDR1 ENHRY and CDR2 SYGVKD.

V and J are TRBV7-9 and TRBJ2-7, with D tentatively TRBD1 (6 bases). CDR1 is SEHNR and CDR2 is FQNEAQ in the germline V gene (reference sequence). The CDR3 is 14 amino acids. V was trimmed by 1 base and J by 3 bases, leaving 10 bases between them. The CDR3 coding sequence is TGTGCCAGCAGCTTAGGGGCAGGGGTCTACGAGCAGTACTTC. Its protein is CASSLGAGVYEQYF.

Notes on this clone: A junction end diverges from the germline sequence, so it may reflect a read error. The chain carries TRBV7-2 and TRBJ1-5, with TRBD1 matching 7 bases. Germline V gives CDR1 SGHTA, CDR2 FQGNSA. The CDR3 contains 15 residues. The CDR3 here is CASSLAGQPNRPQHF. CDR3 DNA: TGTGCCAGCAGCCTAGCGGGACAGCCGAATCGGCCCCAGCATTTT.

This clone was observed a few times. The CDR3 is CASSGRGQDTEAFF. CDR3 DNA: TGTGCCAGCAGCGGCAGGGGGCAGGACACTGAAGCTTTCTTT. The V and J genes are TRBV9 and TRBJ1-1, with 8 bases matching TRBD1. The CDR3 runs 14 residues. Germline-derived CDR1 and CDR2 are SGDLS and YYNGEE. V lost 3 bases to trimming and J lost 3 bases; unmatched junction nucleotides: 4.

The CDR3 is CASSEGERGQAEKLFF. The CDR3 bases are TGTGCCAGCAGTGAAGGGGAAAGGGGGCAGGCTGAAAAACTGTTTTTT. The chain joins TRBV2 to TRBJ1-4; 7 bases align to TRBD1. The CDR3 is made up of 16 amino acids. Germline V gene data show CDR1 as SNHLY and CDR2 as FYNNEI. V shed 1 base and J 7 bases; nucleotides not matched to a gene: 9.

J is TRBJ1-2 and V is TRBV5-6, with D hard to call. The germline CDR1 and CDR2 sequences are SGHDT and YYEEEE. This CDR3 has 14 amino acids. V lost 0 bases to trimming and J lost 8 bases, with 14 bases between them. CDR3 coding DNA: TGTGCCAGCAGCTTGGGGGCCCTGGGGAAAGGCTACACCTTC. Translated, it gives CASSLGALGKGYTF.

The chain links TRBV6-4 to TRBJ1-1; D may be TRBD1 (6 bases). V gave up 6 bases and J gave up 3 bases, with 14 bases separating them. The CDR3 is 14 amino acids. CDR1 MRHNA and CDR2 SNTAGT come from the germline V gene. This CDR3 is CASSPTGFDTEAFF. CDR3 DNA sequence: TGTGCCAGCAGCCCTACAGGGTTTGACACTGAAGCTTTCTTT.

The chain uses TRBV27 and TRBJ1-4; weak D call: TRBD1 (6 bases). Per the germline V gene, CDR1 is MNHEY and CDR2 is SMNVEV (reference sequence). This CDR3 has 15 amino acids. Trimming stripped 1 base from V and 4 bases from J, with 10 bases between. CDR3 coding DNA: TGTGCCAGCAGTTTATGGGGGGCAGGTAATGAAAAACTGTTTTTT. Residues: CASSLWGAGNEKLFF.

CDR3 loop: CASSLGPQETQYF. DNA of the CDR3: TGTGCCAGCAGCTTAGGGCCTCAAGAGACCCAGTACTTC. This sequence joins TRBV7-6 and TRBJ2-5, with unresolved D. The germline V and J ends were trimmed by 1 base and 2 bases, with 5 bases remaining between them. Germline V CDR1 and CDR2: SGHVS, FNYEAQ. CDR3 size: 13 residues.

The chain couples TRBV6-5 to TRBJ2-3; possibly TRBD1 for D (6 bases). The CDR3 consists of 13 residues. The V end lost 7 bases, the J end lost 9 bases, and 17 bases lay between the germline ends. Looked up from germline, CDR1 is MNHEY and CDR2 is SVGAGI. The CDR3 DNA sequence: TGTGCCAGCACCAAAGGGGGATATGAGACGCAGTATTTT. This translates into CASTKGGYETQYF.

The CDR3 bases are TGTGCCAGCAGTGAGAGGGGATACGGGACAGAGCACACCGGGGAGCTGTTTTTT. Its protein is CASSERGYGTEHTGELFF. The chain recombines TRBV2 with TRBJ2-2, with 7 positions matching TRBD1. The ends lost 3 bases at V and 3 bases at J; junction bases unmatched: 13. Germline CDR1 SNHLY, CDR2 FYNNEI. The CDR3 extends over 18 amino acids.

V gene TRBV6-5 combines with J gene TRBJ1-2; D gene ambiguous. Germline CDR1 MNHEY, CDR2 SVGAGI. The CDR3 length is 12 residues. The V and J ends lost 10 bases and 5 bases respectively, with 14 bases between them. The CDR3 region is CATGRPGYGYTF. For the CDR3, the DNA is TGTGCCACAGGCAGACCGGGGTATGGCTACACCTTC.

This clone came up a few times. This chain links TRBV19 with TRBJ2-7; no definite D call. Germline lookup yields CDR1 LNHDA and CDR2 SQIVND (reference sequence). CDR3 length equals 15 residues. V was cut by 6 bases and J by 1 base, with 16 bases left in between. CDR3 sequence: CASSFRLTPSYEQYF. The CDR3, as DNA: TGTGCCAGTAGCTTCAGGCTTACCCCGTCCTACGAGCAGTACTTC.

The CDR3 bases are TGTGCCTGGACTGGACAGTGGGGGGCTGAAGCTTTCTTT. This sequence encodes CAWTGQWGAEAFF. The chain has TRBV30 and TRBJ1-1; maybe TRBD1 (6 bases). Trimming took off 4 bases at V and 6 bases at J, with 15 bases between the two ends. The germline V gene has CDR1 GTSNPN and CDR2 SVGIG (reference sequence). The CDR3 is 13 residues long.

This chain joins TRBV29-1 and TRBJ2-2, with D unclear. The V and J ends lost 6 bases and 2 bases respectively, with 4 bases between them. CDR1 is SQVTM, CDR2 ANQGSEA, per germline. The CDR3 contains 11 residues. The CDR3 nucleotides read TGCAGCGTCTATAACACCGGGGAGCTGTTTTTT. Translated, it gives CSVYNTGELFF.

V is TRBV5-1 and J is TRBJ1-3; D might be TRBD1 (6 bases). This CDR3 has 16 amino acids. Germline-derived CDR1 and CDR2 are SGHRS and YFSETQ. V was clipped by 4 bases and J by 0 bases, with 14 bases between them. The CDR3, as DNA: TGCGCCAGCAGCGTGGTTGGAGGGGGCTCTGGAAACACCATATATTTT. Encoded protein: CASSVVGGGSGNTIYF.

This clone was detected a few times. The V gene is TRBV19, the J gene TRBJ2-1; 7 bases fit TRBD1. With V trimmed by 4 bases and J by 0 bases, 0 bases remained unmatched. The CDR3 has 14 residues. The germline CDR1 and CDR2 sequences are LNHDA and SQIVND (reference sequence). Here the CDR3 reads CASSTGGSYNEQFF. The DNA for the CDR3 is TGTGCCAGTAGTACAGGGGGCTCCTACAATGAGCAGTTCTTC.